This T cell receptor beta chain was recorded in a study of blood T cell repertoires in COVID-19. Trimming removed 0 bases from V and 4 bases from J, with 16 bases in between. Germline CDR1 and CDR2: MRHNA and SNTAGT. This CDR3 region has 17 residues. Repertoires were generated with immunoSEQ multiplex PCR, while TCRdb's copy carries only in-frame clones and drops some. The sample lists 300,000 to 400,000 clones, 75% to 90% occurring once. The receptor comes from a man aged 25-45 years who had recovered from COVID-19. Sequenced input: PBMCs or T cells enriched from blood (not recorded which). This rearrangement joins TRBV6-4 to TRBJ1-3, with D uncertain. The CDR3 DNA reads as TGTGCCAGCAGTGACTCGCGCCGGGAACTCAAAGGAAACACCATATATTTT. It translates to CASSDSRRELKGNTIYF.